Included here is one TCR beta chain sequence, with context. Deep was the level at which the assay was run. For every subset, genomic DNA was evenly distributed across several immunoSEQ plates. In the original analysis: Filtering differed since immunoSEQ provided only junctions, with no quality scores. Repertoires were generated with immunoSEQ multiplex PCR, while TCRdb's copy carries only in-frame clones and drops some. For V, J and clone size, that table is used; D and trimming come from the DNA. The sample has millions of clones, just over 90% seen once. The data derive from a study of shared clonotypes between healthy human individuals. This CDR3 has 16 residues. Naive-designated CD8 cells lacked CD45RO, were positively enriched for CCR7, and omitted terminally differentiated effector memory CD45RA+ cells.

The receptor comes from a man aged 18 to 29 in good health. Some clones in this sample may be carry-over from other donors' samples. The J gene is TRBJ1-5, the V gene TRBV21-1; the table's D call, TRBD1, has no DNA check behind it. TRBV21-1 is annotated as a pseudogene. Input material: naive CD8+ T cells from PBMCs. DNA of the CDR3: TGTGCCAGCAGCCCCCGACAGGGGTGGAACAATCAGCCCCAGCATTTT. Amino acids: CASSPRQGWNNQPQHF.